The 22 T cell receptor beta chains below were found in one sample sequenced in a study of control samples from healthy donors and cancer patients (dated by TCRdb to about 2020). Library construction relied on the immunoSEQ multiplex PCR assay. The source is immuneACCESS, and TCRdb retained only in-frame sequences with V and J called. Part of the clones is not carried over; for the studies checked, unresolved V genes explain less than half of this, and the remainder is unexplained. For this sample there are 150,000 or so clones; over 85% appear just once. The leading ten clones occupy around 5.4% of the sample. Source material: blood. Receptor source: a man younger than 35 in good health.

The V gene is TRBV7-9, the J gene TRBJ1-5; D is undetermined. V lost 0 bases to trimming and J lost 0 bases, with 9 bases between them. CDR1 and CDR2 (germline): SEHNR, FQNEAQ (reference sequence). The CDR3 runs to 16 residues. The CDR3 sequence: CASSLAPEGSNQPQHF. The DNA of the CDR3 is TGTGCCAGCAGCTTAGCGCCTGAAGGTAGCAATCAGCCCCAGCATTTT. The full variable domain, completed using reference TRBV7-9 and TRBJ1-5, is DTGVSQNPRHKITKRGQNVTFRCDPISEHNRLYWYRQTLGQGPEFLTYFQNEAQLEKSRLLSDRFSAERPKGSFSTLEIQRTEQGDSAMYLCASSLAPEGSNQPQHFGDGTRLSIL.

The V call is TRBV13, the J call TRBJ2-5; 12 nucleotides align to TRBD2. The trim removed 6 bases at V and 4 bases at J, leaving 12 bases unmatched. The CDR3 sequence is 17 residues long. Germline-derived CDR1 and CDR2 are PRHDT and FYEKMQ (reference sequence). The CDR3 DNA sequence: TGTGCCAGCAGTTTTTCGACTAGCGGGGGAGGTGGAGAGACCCAGTACTTC. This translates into CASSFSTSGGGGETQYF.

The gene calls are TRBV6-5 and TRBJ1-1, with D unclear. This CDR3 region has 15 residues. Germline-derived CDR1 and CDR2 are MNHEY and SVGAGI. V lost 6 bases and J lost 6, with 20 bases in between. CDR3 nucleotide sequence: TGTGCCAGCAGGCGGATACTGAACCCCTACTCTGAAGCTTTCTTT. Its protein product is CASRRILNPYSEAFF.

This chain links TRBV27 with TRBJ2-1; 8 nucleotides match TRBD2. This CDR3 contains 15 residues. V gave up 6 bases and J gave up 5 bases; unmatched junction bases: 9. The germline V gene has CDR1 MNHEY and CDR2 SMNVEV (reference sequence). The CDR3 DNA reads TGTGCCAGCAGCCCCGGGACTAGAGGCCACAATGAGCAGTTCTTC. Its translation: CASSPGTRGHNEQFF.

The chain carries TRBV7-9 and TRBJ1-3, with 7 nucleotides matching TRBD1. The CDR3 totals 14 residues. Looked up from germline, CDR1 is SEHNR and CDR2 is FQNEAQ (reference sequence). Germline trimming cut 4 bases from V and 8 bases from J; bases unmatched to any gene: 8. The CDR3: CASSSLTGSDTIYF. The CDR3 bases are TGTGCCAGCAGCTCCCTGACAGGGAGCGACACCATATATTTT.

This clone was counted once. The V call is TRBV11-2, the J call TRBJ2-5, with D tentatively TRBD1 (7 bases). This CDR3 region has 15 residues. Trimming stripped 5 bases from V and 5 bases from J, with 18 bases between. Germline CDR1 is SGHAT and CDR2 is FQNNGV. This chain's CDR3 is CASSRSRGARETQYF. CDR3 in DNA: TGTGCCAGCAGCCGTTCCAGGGGGGCAAGGGAGACCCAGTACTTC.

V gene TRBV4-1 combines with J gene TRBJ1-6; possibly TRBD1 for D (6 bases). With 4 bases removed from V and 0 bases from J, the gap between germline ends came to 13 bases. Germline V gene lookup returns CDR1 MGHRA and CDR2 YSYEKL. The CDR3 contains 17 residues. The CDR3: CASSPGQYSSYNSPLHF. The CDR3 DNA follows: TGCGCCAGCAGCCCCGGACAGTACAGCTCCTATAATTCACCCCTCCACTTT.

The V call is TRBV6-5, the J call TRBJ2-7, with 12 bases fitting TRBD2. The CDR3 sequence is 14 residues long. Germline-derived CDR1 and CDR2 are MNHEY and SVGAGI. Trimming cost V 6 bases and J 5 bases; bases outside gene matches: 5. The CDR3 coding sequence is TGTGCCAGCAGAACTAGCGGGGGGTTCGACGAGCAGTACTTC. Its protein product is CASRTSGGFDEQYF.

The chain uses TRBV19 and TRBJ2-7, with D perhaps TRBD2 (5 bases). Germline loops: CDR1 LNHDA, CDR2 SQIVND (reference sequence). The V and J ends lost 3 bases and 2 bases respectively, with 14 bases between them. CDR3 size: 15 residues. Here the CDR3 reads CASSIWSGITYEQYF. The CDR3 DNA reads TGTGCCAGTAGTATTTGGTCGGGAATAACCTACGAGCAGTACTTC.

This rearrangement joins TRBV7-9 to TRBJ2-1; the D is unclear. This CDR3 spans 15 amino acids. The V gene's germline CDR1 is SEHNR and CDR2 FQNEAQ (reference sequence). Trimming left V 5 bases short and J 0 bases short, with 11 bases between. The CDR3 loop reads CASSPSASSYNEQFF. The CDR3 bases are TGTGCCAGCAGCCCGTCAGCTAGCTCCTACAATGAGCAGTTCTTC. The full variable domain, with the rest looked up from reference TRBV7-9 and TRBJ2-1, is DTGVSQNPRHKITKRGQNVTFRCDPISEHNRLYWYRQTLGQGPEFLTYFQNEAQLEKSRLLSDRFSAERPKGSFSTLEIQRTEQGDSAMYLCASSPSASSYNEQFFGPGTRLTVL.

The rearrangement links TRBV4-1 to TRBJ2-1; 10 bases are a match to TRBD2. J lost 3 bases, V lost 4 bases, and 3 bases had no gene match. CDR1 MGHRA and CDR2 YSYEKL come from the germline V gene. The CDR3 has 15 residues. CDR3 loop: CASSPGTSDYNEQFF. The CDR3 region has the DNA TGCGCCAGCAGCCCAGGGACTAGCGACTACAATGAGCAGTTCTTC.

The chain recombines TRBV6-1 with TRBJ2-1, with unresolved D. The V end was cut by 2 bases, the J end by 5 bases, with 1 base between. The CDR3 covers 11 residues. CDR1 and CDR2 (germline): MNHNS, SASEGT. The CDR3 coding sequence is TGTGCCAGCAGTGAACACAATGAGCAGTTCTTC. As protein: CASSEHNEQFF.

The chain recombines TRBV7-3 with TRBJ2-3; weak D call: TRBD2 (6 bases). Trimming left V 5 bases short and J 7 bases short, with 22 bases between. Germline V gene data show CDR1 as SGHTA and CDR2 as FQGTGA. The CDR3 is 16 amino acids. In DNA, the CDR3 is TGTGCCAGCAGCCCAGAGGGGACTGTCAATACGAATACGCAGTATTTT. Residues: CASSPEGTVNTNTQYF.

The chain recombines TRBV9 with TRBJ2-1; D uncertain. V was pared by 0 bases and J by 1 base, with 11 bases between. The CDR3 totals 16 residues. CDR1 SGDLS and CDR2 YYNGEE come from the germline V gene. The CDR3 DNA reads TGTGCCAGCAGCGTAGCGGGCGGCTCGTCCTACAATGAGCAGTTCTTC. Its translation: CASSVAGGSSYNEQFF. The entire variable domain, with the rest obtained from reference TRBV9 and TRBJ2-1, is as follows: DSGVTQTPKHLITATGQRVTLRCSPRSGDLSVYWYQQSLDQGLQFLIQYYNGEERAKGNILERFSAQQFPDLHSELNLSSLELGDSALYFCASSVAGGSSYNEQFFGPGTRLTVL.

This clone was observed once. The CDR3 DNA follows: TGTGCCTGGAGTACTACTCCAGACTATGGCTACACCTTC. This gives the protein CAWSTTPDYGYTF. J is TRBJ1-2 and V is TRBV30; D not certain. Germline CDR1 is GTSNPN and CDR2 is SVGIG (reference sequence). The CDR3 is made up of 13 amino acids. Trimming cost V 2 bases and J 3 bases, with 10 bases left between them.

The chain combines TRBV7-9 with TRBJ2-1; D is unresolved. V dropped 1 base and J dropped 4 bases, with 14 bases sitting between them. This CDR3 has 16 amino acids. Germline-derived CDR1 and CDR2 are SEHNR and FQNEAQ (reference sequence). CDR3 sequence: CASSLVVRPPYNEQFF. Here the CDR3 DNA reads TGTGCCAGCAGCTTAGTCGTCAGGCCCCCTTACAATGAGCAGTTCTTC.

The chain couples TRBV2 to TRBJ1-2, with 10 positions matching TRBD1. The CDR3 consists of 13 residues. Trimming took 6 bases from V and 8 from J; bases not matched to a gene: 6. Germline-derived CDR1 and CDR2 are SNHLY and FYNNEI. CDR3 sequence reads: CASRGDRGQGYTF. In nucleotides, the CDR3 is TGTGCCAGCAGGGGAGACAGGGGGCAAGGCTACACCTTC.

The CDR3 protein is CASSRLPPGTTNYGYTF. In nucleotides, the CDR3 is TGTGCCAGCAGCCGGTTACCCCCGGGTACCACTAACTATGGCTACACCTTC. V gene TRBV3-1 (or the pseudogene TRBV3-2) combines with J gene TRBJ1-2; the D is unclear. Trimming shortened V by 4 bases and J by 0 bases, and 18 bases separated the two germline ends. The CDR3 is made up of 17 amino acids. Germline V gives CDR1 LGHDT, CDR2 YNNKEL (reference sequence).

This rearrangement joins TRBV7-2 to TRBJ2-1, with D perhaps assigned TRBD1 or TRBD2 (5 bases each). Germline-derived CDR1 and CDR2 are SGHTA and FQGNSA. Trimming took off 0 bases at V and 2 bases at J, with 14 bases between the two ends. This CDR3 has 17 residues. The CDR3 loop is CASSLASGPPAYNEQFF. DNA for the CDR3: TGTGCCAGCAGCTTAGCCTCGGGACCCCCCGCCTACAATGAGCAGTTCTTC.

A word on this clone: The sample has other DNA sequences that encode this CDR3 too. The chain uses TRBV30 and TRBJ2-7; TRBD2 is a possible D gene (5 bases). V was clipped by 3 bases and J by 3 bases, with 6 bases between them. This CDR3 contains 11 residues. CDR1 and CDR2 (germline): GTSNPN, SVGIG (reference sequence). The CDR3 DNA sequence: TGTGCCTGGAGCGGGGTCTACGAGCAGTACTTC. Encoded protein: CAWSGVYEQYF.

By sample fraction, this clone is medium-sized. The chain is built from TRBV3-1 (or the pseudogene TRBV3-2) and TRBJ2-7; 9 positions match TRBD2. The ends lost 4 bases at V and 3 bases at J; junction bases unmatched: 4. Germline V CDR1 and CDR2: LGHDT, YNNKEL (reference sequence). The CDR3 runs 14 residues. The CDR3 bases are TGTGCCAGCAGCCCCGGGCGGGAGGGCTACGAGCAGTACTTC. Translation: CASSPGREGYEQYF.

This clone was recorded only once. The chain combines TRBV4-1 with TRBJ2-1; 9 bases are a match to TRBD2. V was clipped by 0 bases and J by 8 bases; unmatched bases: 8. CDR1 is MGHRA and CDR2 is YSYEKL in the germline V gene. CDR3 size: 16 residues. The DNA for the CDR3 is TGCGCCAGCAGCCAAGATCCCGGGACTAGCACCCATGAGCAGTTCTTC. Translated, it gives CASSQDPGTSTHEQFF.